These 10 T cell receptor beta chains share one sample of origin, sequenced in a study of early T cells in non-severe SARS-CoV-2 infection (dated by TCRdb to the early 2020s). Libraries were prepared through 5' RACE. Instrument on record: NextSeq 500. TCRdb reran the public reads through fastp at Q25 and MiXCR, keeping productive beta chains. Each record represents a unique CDR3 protein, reported with the most common genes and DNA among its rows. This sample has 60,000 or so distinct CDR3 sequences in its table, and 10% to 15% of those were observed once. The biggest ten clones account for over 1.2% of the sample. The sample consisted of whole blood, taken at baseline. The source is an adult who was a healthcare worker with PCR-confirmed SARS-CoV-2 infection or an uninfected control (not recorded which).

This chain joins TRBV20-1 and TRBJ2-5; D might be TRBD2 (6 bases). The CDR3 runs to 13 residues. CDR1 is DFQATT and CDR2 is SNEGSKA in the germline V gene (reference sequence). With 6 bases removed from V and 5 bases from J, the gap between germline ends came to 16 bases. The CDR3 sequence is CSAENRLGETQYF. In DNA, the CDR3 is TGCAGTGCGGAGAATCGACTAGGGGAGACCCAGTACTTC.

This clonotype was counted many times. The chain is built from TRBV5-6 and TRBJ2-5, with D unclear. V shed 4 bases and J shed 5 bases, with 12 bases lying between them. This CDR3 region has 13 residues. Per germline, CDR1 SGHDT and CDR2 YYEEEE. CDR3 DNA sequence: TGTGCCAGCAGCCTGGGTCCGGGTGAGACCCAGTACTTC. Residues: CASSLGPGETQYF.

The chain has TRBV19 and TRBJ2-4; 8 nucleotides match TRBD1. The CDR3 consists of 15 residues. J was trimmed by 0 bases and V by 7 bases; bases with no gene match: 5. From germline, CDR1 is LNHDA and CDR2 SQIVND (reference sequence). The DNA of the CDR3 is TGTGCCAGTATTCCGACAGGGGTAGCCAAAAACATTCAGTACTTC. This sequence encodes CASIPTGVAKNIQYF.

The J gene is TRBJ1-1, the V gene TRBV20-1, with D possibly TRBD1 on 5 matching bases. This CDR3 comprises 12 residues. Germline CDR1 is DFQATT and CDR2 is SNEGSKA (reference sequence). Trimming pared 6 bases from V and 6 bases from J, leaving 14 bases between. Written as DNA, the CDR3 is TGCAGTGCCCCATGGGGGTTTGCTGAAGCTTTCTTT. Its protein is CSAPWGFAEAFF.

The sample holds many counts of this clonotype. The chain carries TRBV6-5 and TRBJ1-1; D call uncertain. Deletions cut 2 bases from V and 8 bases from J, with 9 bases between. This CDR3 is 12 amino acids long. Germline CDR1 is MNHEY and CDR2 is SVGAGI. In DNA form, the CDR3 reads TGTGCCAGCAGTTACCCTGGGAGAGAAGCTTTCTTT. It is translated as CASSYPGREAFF.

Only a few counts were recorded for this clonotype. The gene calls are TRBV5-1 and TRBJ2-1; 7 bases agree with TRBD2. The CDR3 spans 15 residues. CDR1 SGHRS and CDR2 YFSETQ come from the germline V gene. J gave up 8 bases and V 0 bases, and 8 bases lay outside the gene matches. CDR3 in DNA: TGCGCCAGCAGCTTGGGGATACTAGCGAGCGATGAGCAGTTCTTC. Protein product: CASSLGILASDEQFF.

The CDR3 region is CASSLVLKNTEAFF. CDR3 bases: TGTGCCAGCAGCTTGGTTCTTAAGAACACTGAAGCTTTCTTT. This chain joins TRBV5-5 and TRBJ1-1; unclear D gene. The germline V gene encodes CDR1 SGHKS and CDR2 YYEKEE (reference sequence). Trimming cost V 0 bases and J 1 base, with 7 bases left between them. This CDR3 region has 14 residues.

This clonotype was seen only a few times. The J gene is TRBJ1-6, the V gene TRBV12-3 or TRBV12-4; perhaps TRBD1 as D (5 bases). CDR3 length: 15 amino acids. Trimming took 7 bases from V and 6 from J, leaving 16 bases between them. CDR3 sequence reads: CASTLGGDGNSPLHF. CDR3 nucleotides: TGTGCCAGCACCCTGGGGGGGGACGGTAATTCACCCCTCCACTTT.

This clonotype was seen a handful of times. This chain joins TRBV2 and TRBJ2-7; D not resolved. Germline lookup yields CDR1 SNHLY and CDR2 FYNNEI. Trimming took off 4 bases at V and 5 bases at J, with 12 bases between the two ends. This CDR3 has 13 residues. CDR3 in amino acids: CASSVAVGNEQYF. The CDR3, as DNA: TGTGCCAGCAGTGTAGCCGTGGGGAACGAGCAGTACTTC.

J is TRBJ2-1 and V is TRBV6-1, with 8 bases matching TRBD2. The ends lost 5 bases at V and 4 bases at J; junction bases unmatched: 7. The CDR3 is 15 amino acids. Germline CDR1 is MNHNS and CDR2 is SASEGT. This CDR3 is CASSLVAGSYNEQFF. CDR3 nucleotides: TGTGCCAGCAGTTTGGTAGCGGGATCTTACAATGAGCAGTTCTTC.